This entry lists 8 T cell receptor beta chains sequenced from one sample in a study of blood T cells in healthy people across ages. PCR was performed a second time for 7 to 11 cycles using a sample-barcoded 5' primer and a J-beta primer mix. TCRdb ran MiXCR on the 5' RACE reads and lists one entry per CDR3 protein. Among over 1,300,000 distinct CDR3 sequences listed, 59% were seen once. The sequencing input was blood. The receptor source for this set is a man aged 18 to 35 in good health.

The chain combines TRBV6-1 with TRBJ1-6; weak D call: TRBD1 (6 bases). CDR3 size: 14 residues. Trimming removed 6 bases at V and 6 bases at J, with 12 bases between. Germline assignment: CDR1 MNHNS and CDR2 SASEGT. CDR3 residues: CASRTGPGNSPLHF. The CDR3, as DNA: TGTGCCAGCAGAACAGGGCCGGGTAATTCACCCCTCCACTTT.

V and J are TRBV29-1 and TRBJ2-3; D remains ambiguous. Deletions cut 2 bases from V and 3 bases from J, with 12 bases between. CDR3 length: 14 residues. Germline CDR1 SQVTM, CDR2 ANQGSEA. CDR3 in amino acids: CSVEPGLPTDTQYF. The CDR3 bases are TGCAGCGTTGAACCTGGCCTACCTACAGATACGCAGTATTTT.

The chain has TRBV9 and TRBJ1-2; D unclear. V lost 0 bases to trimming and J lost 6 bases, with 15 bases between them. Germline loops: CDR1 SGDLS, CDR2 YYNGEE. This CDR3 has 15 residues. The CDR3 DNA sequence: TGTGCCAGCAGCGTAGGGGAAGGAGATTGGAATGGCTACACCTTC. Translating it yields CASSVGEGDWNGYTF.

V gene TRBV9 combines with J gene TRBJ2-1, with a tentative D call TRBD2 (5 bases). Trimming cost V 0 bases and J 1 base, with 8 bases left between them. The CDR3 sequence is 15 residues long. The germline gives CDR1 SGDLS, CDR2 YYNGEE. This CDR3 is CASSVASSSYNEQFF. CDR3 sequence (DNA): TGTGCCAGCAGCGTAGCTAGCAGTTCCTACAATGAGCAGTTCTTC.

The V call is TRBV2, the J call TRBJ2-1; D call uncertain. Germline CDR1 reads SNHLY; CDR2 reads FYNNEI. The CDR3 runs 13 residues. V lost 4 bases and J 5 bases, leaving 9 bases between the germline ends. The DNA for the CDR3 is TGTGCCAGCAGTGTCGATTGGAACAATGAGCAGTTCTTC. Its translation is CASSVDWNNEQFF.

This clonotype came up a few times. J is TRBJ2-7 and V is TRBV15, with TRBD1 matching over 7 bases. The germline gives CDR1 LNHNV, CDR2 YYDKDF (reference sequence). The CDR3 has 15 amino acids. V shed 0 bases, J shed 3 bases, and the junction held 5 bases outside the gene matches. The CDR3 spells CATSRDRRTGYEQYF. CDR3 nucleotides: TGTGCCACCAGCAGAGATAGGAGGACAGGCTACGAGCAGTACTTC.

This clonotype was detected only a few times. The chain combines TRBV10-3 with TRBJ2-3; D is ambiguous. The ends were cut back, 3 bases at V and 2 bases at J, with 18 bases in the middle. Germline loops: CDR1 ENHRY, CDR2 SYGVKD. This CDR3 has 17 residues. The chain's CDR3 is CAISEGDRSANTDTQYF. The CDR3 DNA sequence: TGTGCCATCAGTGAAGGTGATCGCTCAGCCAACACAGATACGCAGTATTTT.

This clonotype was seen repeatedly, ten times or more. The V call is TRBV29-1, the J call TRBJ2-7; 8 positions agree with TRBD1. This CDR3 comprises 13 residues. Trimming removed 2 bases from V and 5 bases from J; junction bases left unmatched: 5. Germline CDR1 is SQVTM and CDR2 is ANQGSEA. As DNA, the CDR3 is TGCAGCGTTGAAAGGACAGGGAGTAACGAGCAGTACTTC. This gives the protein CSVERTGSNEQYF.